This TCR beta chain derives from a study of OX40 agonist ivuxolimab in advanced cancers. Regarding the study in general: Ivuxolimab, which targeted the costimulatory receptor OX40 (CD134), was an agonistic, fully human IgG2 monoclonal antibody. Intravenous ivuxolimab was administered to patients every 2 weeks at six dose levels: 0.01, 0.1, 0.3, 1.5, 3 and 10 mg/kg. Among the approximately 50 dose-escalation patients, about 20 had hepatocellular carcinoma, 15 or so melanoma, 9 renal cell carcinoma and 9 head and neck cancer. A male proportion of nearly 85% and a mean age of about 60 years, ranging from about 23 to 79, were recorded for the dose-escalation cohort. Patients were allowed to have had prior anti-PD-1, anti-PD-L1 or anti-CTLA-4 therapy, and 40% to 45% of the dose-escalation patients had previously received checkpoint inhibitors. Partial responses occurred in three dose-escalation patients: two with cutaneous melanoma and one with hepatocellular carcinoma. The point of sequencing TCRbeta in the periphery was to test whether ivuxolimab changed TCR sequence diversity and drove clonal T-cell expansion. The paper covers the monotherapy dose-escalation part of the phase I ivuxolimab trial, which included N of about 50 patients.

Genomic DNA was extracted from sorted cells for sequencing of the TCRbeta CDR3 region. TCRbeta CDR3 regions were sequenced using the immunoSEQ Assay. The table was pulled from immuneACCESS by TCRdb, which kept in-frame rearrangements only. Such tables lose some clones; where checked, under half of the loss comes from unresolved V genes, and the rest has no known cause. The sample contains 77,000 or so clones, roughly 86% of them found a single time. Approximately 0.7% of the sample belongs to the ten largest clones. The trial excluded patients who had a history of autoimmune disease or were on systemic immunosuppression. Peripheral blood for TCR sequencing was collected from all dose cohorts at baseline, on cycle 4 day 1, and on cycle 7 day 1. The samples were drawn from a first-in-human, open-label, multicenter phase I dose-escalation trial of ivuxolimab. Adults with locally advanced or metastatic head and neck squamous cell, hepatocellular, melanoma or renal cell carcinoma were enrolled in the trial. CD4+ and CD8+ T cells were sorted separately from peripheral blood before TCR sequencing.

The full study reports these points: Which antigens the clonally expanded peripheral T cells were specific for was not determined. After ivuxolimab, expanded clones were on average more numerous among CD8+ T cells than among CD4+ T cells. In the 0.1-3.0 mg/kg groups, partial responders had among the lowest normalized peripheral clonal expansion, particularly in CD8+ T cells. Low levels of normalized T-cell clonal expansion were also shown by some nonresponding patients. Clonal expansion of both CD4+ and CD8+ blood T cells was observed from baseline to week 6 at doses 0.1 to 3.0 mg/kg.

As regards this clone: Its antigen is still unknown. Base-call qualities are not available, and no considerably larger clone is one nucleotide away.

The germline V gene gives CDR1 as SGHVS and CDR2 as FQNEAQ. Counted from cysteine to phenylalanine, this CDR3 has 15 amino acids. The entry retains the CDR3 DNA only, 45 bases that are in frame from base 1. Between the V and J ends, shortened by 2 bases and 8 bases respectively, the junction contains 15 bases. The source of this sequence is an adult with an advanced solid tumor such as melanoma, head and neck, liver or kidney cancer. The V and J segments used are TRBV7-8 and TRBJ2-2, with the D gene not confidently named. The source material was CD4+ or CD8+ T cells sorted from blood, sampled in a trial of the OX40 agonist ivuxolimab. CDR3 protein: CASSLQQTFLGELFF. DNA sequence: TGTGCCAGCAGCTTACAACAGACCTTTCTGGGGGAGCTGTTTTTT. The entire variable domain, with the stretches around the CDR3 drawn from the reference TRBV7-8 and TRBJ2-2 proteins, is GAGVSQSPRYKVAKRGQDVALRCDPISGHVSLFWYQQALGQGPEFLTYFQNEAQLDKSGLPSDRFFAERPEGSVSTLKIQRTQQEDSAVYLCASSLQQTFLGELFFGEGSRLTVL.